A selection of T cell receptor beta chains follows, all from one sample in a study of identical twins. TCRdb analysed the 5' RACE reads with MiXCR anew, one entry per CDR3 protein. The sample shows some 630,000 distinct CDR3 sequences, about 7.1% of them seen only once. The same data also contributed to another study, on yellow fever vaccine responses in identical twins.

Sequencing was done on a sample of PBMCs. The receptors originated from a woman aged 18 to 35 in good health. CDR3s include the opening cysteine and the closing phenylalanine or tryptophan. Fields, in order: J gene, V gene, CDR3 protein.

j_call: TRBJ1-1
v_call: TRBV7-6
cdr3_aa: CASSWTEWNTEAFF

j_call: TRBJ2-7
v_call: TRBV20-1
cdr3_aa: CSAPPLGAGGSYEQYF

j_call: TRBJ2-7
v_call: TRBV7-9
cdr3_aa: CASSLSGTSGIGEQYF

j_call: TRBJ1-1
v_call: TRBV7-2
cdr3_aa: CASSPSAGNTEAFF

j_call: TRBJ2-7
v_call: TRBV10-3
cdr3_aa: CAISESGNLNPEQYF

j_call: TRBJ2-4
v_call: TRBV3-1
cdr3_aa: CASSQERWAKNIQYF

j_call: TRBJ2-6
v_call: TRBV5-1
cdr3_aa: CASSARLAGELGGANVLTF

j_call: TRBJ2-2
v_call: TRBV7-9
cdr3_aa: CASSLAGVSTGELFF

j_call: TRBJ2-3
v_call: TRBV25-1
cdr3_aa: CATKAGLTDTQYF

j_call: TRBJ1-3
v_call: TRBV12-3/TRBV12-4
cdr3_aa: CASSLGLTLSSGNTIYF

j_call: TRBJ1-5
v_call: TRBV6-1
cdr3_aa: CASTGLGLGPQHF

j_call: TRBJ2-1
v_call: TRBV28
cdr3_aa: CASSLCRRECEQFF

j_call: TRBJ1-2
v_call: TRBV27
cdr3_aa: CASSTPGHGYTF

j_call: TRBJ1-6
v_call: TRBV12-3/TRBV12-4
cdr3_aa: CASSLSGSDSPLHF

j_call: TRBJ2-7
v_call: TRBV12-3/TRBV12-4
cdr3_aa: CASRTGGEQYF

j_call: TRBJ2-5
v_call: TRBV20-1
cdr3_aa: CSARAKREGLQETQYF

j_call: TRBJ2-5
v_call: TRBV12-3/TRBV12-4
cdr3_aa: CASSSSVQETQYF

j_call: TRBJ2-3
v_call: TRBV6-5
cdr3_aa: CASSYLRGGLSGTDTQYF

j_call: TRBJ1-1
v_call: TRBV6-1
cdr3_aa: CAGTGGKPNTEAFF

j_call: TRBJ2-3
v_call: TRBV28
cdr3_aa: CASTEGQEVTDTQYF

j_call: TRBJ1-1
v_call: TRBV7-9
cdr3_aa: CASRDDTMNTEAFF

j_call: TRBJ2-1
v_call: TRBV2
cdr3_aa: CASSETPLLSYNEQFF

j_call: TRBJ2-6
v_call: TRBV5-6
cdr3_aa: CASSFALSGANVLTF

j_call: TRBJ1-4
v_call: TRBV4-2
cdr3_aa: CASSQGGTVSEKLFF

j_call: TRBJ2-1
v_call: TRBV3-1
cdr3_aa: CASSQRTTPGTGSYNEQFF

j_call: TRBJ2-2
v_call: TRBV19
cdr3_aa: CASSPGATGELFF

j_call: TRBJ2-5
v_call: TRBV5-1
cdr3_aa: CASSTGLAGGMETQYF

j_call: TRBJ2-3
v_call: TRBV12-3/TRBV12-4
cdr3_aa: CASSLKRGASTDTQYF

j_call: TRBJ2-6
v_call: TRBV20-1
cdr3_aa: CSAQEDGANVLTF

j_call: TRBJ2-2
v_call: TRBV6-1
cdr3_aa: CASSLPETGGLDTGELFF

j_call: TRBJ1-2
v_call: TRBV5-1
cdr3_aa: CASSLEPVTGNYGYTF

j_call: TRBJ1-2
v_call: TRBV12-3/TRBV12-4
cdr3_aa: CASSFRQGITGYTF

j_call: TRBJ1-2
v_call: TRBV10-3
cdr3_aa: CAIRVGDYGYTF

j_call: TRBJ2-7
v_call: TRBV6-5
cdr3_aa: CASSNGLGTIEQYF

j_call: TRBJ2-7
v_call: TRBV28
cdr3_aa: CASSFQGGYEQYF

j_call: TRBJ1-1
v_call: TRBV20-1
cdr3_aa: CSAGDAETMNTEAFF

j_call: TRBJ1-1
v_call: TRBV5-1
cdr3_aa: CASSFNSGQGTEAFF

j_call: TRBJ2-5
v_call: TRBV12-3/TRBV12-4
cdr3_aa: CASSLVPRQETQYF

j_call: TRBJ1-4
v_call: TRBV12-3/TRBV12-4
cdr3_aa: CASSFGGSREKLFF

j_call: TRBJ2-1
v_call: TRBV20-1
cdr3_aa: CSARAPVSSYNEQFF

j_call: TRBJ2-1
v_call: TRBV20-1
cdr3_aa: CSAKAGYNEQFF

j_call: TRBJ2-3
v_call: TRBV4-2
cdr3_aa: CASSQEVSGILSSTDTQYF

j_call: TRBJ2-5
v_call: TRBV28
cdr3_aa: CASSEGGPGRETQYF

j_call: TRBJ2-2
v_call: TRBV2
cdr3_aa: CASPRDGNTGELFF

j_call: TRBJ2-5
v_call: TRBV20-1
cdr3_aa: CSAISNVVETQYF

j_call: TRBJ1-5
v_call: TRBV20-1
cdr3_aa: CSAREFPGYSNQPQHF

j_call: TRBJ2-6
v_call: TRBV21-1
cdr3_aa: CASIPGEIAGANVLTF

j_call: TRBJ1-1
v_call: TRBV6-1
cdr3_aa: CASKLGQGVTEAFF

j_call: TRBJ2-5
v_call: TRBV3-1
cdr3_aa: CASSLGTSGFRQETQYF

j_call: TRBJ2-7
v_call: TRBV11-2
cdr3_aa: CASSLDLAGRKGSYEQYF

j_call: TRBJ2-7
v_call: TRBV27
cdr3_aa: CASSTSRDRGGEQYF

j_call: TRBJ2-7
v_call: TRBV7-9
cdr3_aa: CASSGVSSYEQYF